This entry lists 9 T cell receptor beta chains sequenced from one sample in a study of technical replicates of blood from a few donors. Assay used: immunoSEQ multiplex PCR; TCRdb lists only in-frame clones, some missing. The sample has about 83,000 clones, 95% to 97% seen once. Sequenced sample: T cells isolated from PBMCs. All receptors derive from a human donor in good health.

The genes are TRBV9 and TRBJ1-1; 9 bases match TRBD1. This CDR3 spans 17 amino acids. With V trimmed by 0 bases and J by 3 bases, 9 bases remained unmatched. Germline CDR1 is SGDLS and CDR2 is YYNGEE. The CDR3 nucleotides read TGTGCCAGCAGCGTAGGTATAGGGGACAGGGAAGACACTGAAGCTTTCTTT. This encodes CASSVGIGDREDTEAFF. Full variable domain (rest looked up from reference TRBV9 and TRBJ1-1): DSGVTQTPKHLITATGQRVTLRCSPRSGDLSVYWYQQSLDQGLQFLIQYYNGEERAKGNILERFSAQQFPDLHSELNLSSLELGDSALYFCASSVGIGDREDTEAFFGQGTRLTVV.

J is TRBJ2-1 and V is TRBV7-6, with TRBD1 identical over 8 bases. Trimming removed 1 base from V and 4 bases from J; junction bases left unmatched: 9. The CDR3 loop spans 17 amino acids. Germline CDR1 reads SGHVS; CDR2 reads FNYEAQ. CDR3 nucleotide sequence: TGTGCCAGCAGCTTAGACGGGACAGGTATGATTTACAATGAGCAGTTCTTC. It yields the protein CASSLDGTGMIYNEQFF.

J is TRBJ2-7 and V is TRBV6-5, with D perhaps TRBD2 (6 bases). Germline V gives CDR1 MNHEY, CDR2 SVGAGI. V was cut by 6 bases and J by 3 bases, with 15 bases left in between. This CDR3 contains 14 residues. The CDR3 DNA follows: TGTGCCAGCAGGGGTAGCGGAGGGAACTACGAGCAGTACTTC. Protein product: CASRGSGGNYEQYF.

This chain uses TRBV27 with TRBJ1-1; D is unclear. Trimming took 2 bases from V and 5 from J, leaving 9 bases between them. Germline V CDR1 and CDR2: MNHEY, SMNVEV (reference sequence). This CDR3 has 13 residues. This chain's CDR3 is CASSLTGKTEAFF. The DNA for the CDR3 is TGTGCCAGCAGTTTAACCGGGAAAACTGAAGCTTTCTTT.

This chain uses TRBV28 with TRBJ2-5; TRBD1 matches 8 bases. There are 14 residues in the CDR3. The germline V gene has CDR1 MDHEN and CDR2 SYDVKM. Trimming cost V 3 bases and J 4 bases; bases outside gene matches: 4. CDR3 protein: CASSLDRVGETQYF. DNA of the CDR3: TGTGCCAGCAGTTTGGACAGGGTAGGAGAGACCCAGTACTTC.

The V call is TRBV9, the J call TRBJ2-7; D perhaps matches TRBD2 (6 bases). V lost 2 bases to trimming and J lost 0 bases, with 12 bases between them. Germline V gives CDR1 SGDLS, CDR2 YYNGEE. CDR3 length: 15 amino acids. The CDR3 DNA follows: TGTGCCAGCAGCGTCGGGACTCACAACTCCTACGAGCAGTACTTC. It specifies CASSVGTHNSYEQYF.

The J gene is TRBJ1-5, the V gene TRBV30, with unresolved D. Germline CDR1 and CDR2: GTSNPN and SVGIG (reference sequence). V was trimmed by 4 bases and J by 0 bases, leaving 7 bases between them. The CDR3 contains 13 residues. The CDR3 DNA reads TGTGCCTGGACCCAGGATAGCAATCAGCCCCAGCATTTT. Its protein is CAWTQDSNQPQHF.

This chain links TRBV2 with TRBJ2-4; D perhaps matches TRBD2 (6 bases). From germline, CDR1 is SNHLY and CDR2 FYNNEI. This CDR3 comprises 15 residues. V lost 8 bases and J 8 bases, leaving 22 bases between the germline ends. The CDR3 region is CASVAGTGDFDIQYF. DNA for the CDR3: TGTGCCAGCGTAGCCGGGACGGGGGATTTTGACATTCAGTACTTC.

This chain links TRBV5-4 with TRBJ2-5; a weak D match, TRBD2 (7 bases). In germline, CDR1 is SGHNT, CDR2 YYREEE (reference sequence). The V gene lost 1 base and the J gene lost 2 bases, with 18 bases spanning the gap. This CDR3 is 17 amino acids long. CDR3 protein: CASSLIGGPALQETQYF. DNA for the CDR3: TGTGCCAGCAGCTTGATCGGGGGGCCAGCCCTACAAGAGACCCAGTACTTC.